This is a list of T cell receptor beta chains from one sample in a study of T-cell memory formation after mild COVID-19. TCRdb used MiXCR to reprocess the 5' RACE reads, holding one entry per CDR3 protein. Among approximately 400,000 distinct CDR3 sequences, approximately 24% were seen once, and the ten largest hold around 9%. The specimen was PBMCs or a T cell subset sorted from them (not recorded which). These receptors all stem from an adult woman who had mild COVID-19 (a few samples of this study predate the infection). Cell type and time point are not known. CDR3s include the opening cysteine and the closing phenylalanine or tryptophan. The order of the fields is J gene, clone size, V gene, CDR3 length, D gene, CDR3 protein, CDR3 DNA. The D gene is left open where the match is weak. Clone sizes are given selectively: once, few, many, or a class where the clone is expanded.

>TRBJ2-7|few|TRBV7-9|14|NA
CASSLSVDSPEQYF
TGTGCCAGCAGCTTAAGTGTAGACTCGCCCGAGCAGTACTTC
>TRBJ1-2|few|TRBV12-3/TRBV12-4|11|NA
CAIFESYGYTF
TGTGCCATCTTCGAAAGCTATGGCTACACCTTC
>TRBJ1-2|few|TRBV4-2|14|NA
CASSHREHPYGYTF
TGTGCCAGCAGCCACCGGGAGCATCCCTATGGCTACACCTTC
>TRBJ1-6|few|TRBV4-2|17|NA
CASSRNTGTSYNSPLHF
TGTGCCAGCAGCCGAAACACAGGCACCTCCTATAATTCACCCCTCCACTTT
>TRBJ1-6|many|TRBV4-1|21|NA
CASSAQRWWGPLGQQNSPLHF
TGCGCCAGCAGCGCTCAAAGATGGTGGGGTCCATTAGGACAGCAGAATTCACCCCTCCACTTT
>TRBJ2-3|NA|TRBV30|16|TRBD1
CAWSLLPGQGTDTQYF
TGTGCCTGGAGTTTACTCCCGGGACAGGGCACAGATACGCAGTATTTT
>TRBJ2-7|NA|TRBV5-1|13|TRBD2
CASSPGLAREQYF
TGCGCCAGCAGCCCGGGACTAGCCCGCGAGCAGTACTTC
>TRBJ2-4|NA|TRBV5-1|14|NA
CASSLKVAPNIQYF
TGCGCCAGCAGCTTGAAGGTGGCACCAAACATTCAGTACTTC
>TRBJ2-1|once|TRBV7-9|15|NA
CASSYHGVSGAEQFF
TGTGCCAGCAGCTATCATGGTGTTTCCGGGGCTGAGCAGTTCTTC
>TRBJ2-2|NA|TRBV12-3/TRBV12-4|15|NA
CASSLNTGRTGELFF
TGTGCCAGCAGTTTGAATACAGGGCGTACCGGGGAGCTGTTTTTT
>TRBJ2-1|NA|TRBV2|15|NA
CASSDMGASYNEQFF
TGTGCCAGCAGTGATATGGGGGCCTCCTACAATGAGCAGTTCTTC
>TRBJ1-6|NA|TRBV3-1|14|TRBD1
CASSRNRGNSPLHF
TGTGCCAGCAGCCGCAACAGGGGAAATTCACCCCTCCACTTT
>TRBJ2-5|few|TRBV24-1|13|NA
CATSGGRKETQYF
TGTGCCACCAGTGGGGGAAGAAAAGAGACCCAGTACTTC
>TRBJ1-2|few|TRBV12-3/TRBV12-4|14|TRBD1
CASTLGQGLYGYTF
TGTGCCAGCACCCTGGGACAGGGACTCTATGGCTACACCTTC
>TRBJ1-6|NA|TRBV7-9|15|TRBD1
CASSLATGGLTPLHF
TGTGCCAGCAGCTTAGCAACAGGGGGCTTGACCCCCCTCCACTTT
>TRBJ2-7|NA|TRBV2|13|NA
CASGGRRDYEQYF
TGTGCCAGCGGGGGACGGAGGGATTACGAGCAGTACTTC
>TRBJ2-7|few|TRBV5-4|14|TRBD1
CASSALTGNYEQYF
TGTGCCAGCAGCGCCCTGACAGGGAACTACGAGCAGTACTTC
>TRBJ2-3|once|TRBV24-1|13|NA
CATGDWSTDTQYF
TGTGCCACAGGGGATTGGAGCACAGATACGCAGTATTTT
>TRBJ2-1|NA|TRBV4-2|16|TRBD2
CASSQTPGLANNEQFF
TGTGCCAGCAGCCAAACCCCGGGACTAGCGAACAATGAGCAGTTCTTC
>TRBJ2-5|once|TRBV5-1|14|NA
CASSLSGVAETQYF
TGCGCCAGCAGCTTGTCGGGGGTTGCAGAGACCCAGTACTTC
>TRBJ2-1|NA|TRBV4-1|15|TRBD1
CASSPLPGDSNEQFF
TGCGCCAGCAGCCCGCTCCCAGGGGACAGTAATGAGCAGTTCTTC
>TRBJ2-5|NA|TRBV7-6|17|TRBD2
CASSYSSGRRGQETQYF
TGTGCCAGCAGCTACTCCAGCGGGAGGAGGGGGCAAGAGACCCAGTACTTC
>TRBJ1-5|NA|TRBV4-1|16|NA
CASSQESPGGNQPQHF
TGCGCCAGCAGCCAAGAGAGCCCGGGTGGCAATCAGCCCCAGCATTTT
>TRBJ2-3|few|TRBV11-2|16|NA
CASSLDRWGAPDTQYF
TGTGCCAGCAGCTTAGATCGGTGGGGGGCCCCAGATACGCAGTATTTT
>TRBJ2-1|NA|TRBV5-1|16|NA
CASSLDGSPSYNEQFF
TGCGCCAGCAGCTTGGACGGCAGCCCCTCCTACAATGAGCAGTTCTTC
>TRBJ2-3|few|TRBV15|13|NA
CATSMQEIDTQYF
TGTGCCACCAGCATGCAAGAGATAGATACGCAGTATTTT
>TRBJ2-1|few|TRBV4-3|16|NA
CASSQEHDFRYTEQFF
TGCGCCAGCAGCCAAGAGCACGACTTTCGGTACACTGAGCAGTTCTTC
>TRBJ1-1|few|TRBV15|13|NA
CATSSSRNTEAFF
TGTGCCACCAGCAGTTCTCGGAACACTGAAGCTTTCTTT
>TRBJ1-3|NA|TRBV7-2|15|TRBD1
CASSLKTGTGNTIYF
TGTGCCAGCAGCCTTAAGACAGGGACGGGAAACACCATATATTTT
>TRBJ1-4|NA|TRBV7-9|18|NA
CASSFTSPGWQPNEKLFF
TGTGCCAGCAGCTTTACGAGCCCCGGATGGCAGCCTAATGAAAAACTGTTTTTT
>TRBJ1-1|few|TRBV12-3/TRBV12-4|15|TRBD1
CASSHDRDLNTEAFF
TGTGCCAGCAGCCATGACAGGGACTTGAACACTGAAGCTTTCTTT
>TRBJ1-2|NA|TRBV7-9|12|NA
CASSLEVYGYTF
TGTGCCAGCAGCTTAGAAGTCTATGGCTACACCTTC
>TRBJ2-2|NA|TRBV7-2|14|NA
CASRLPNSAGELFF
TGTGCCAGCAGGCTCCCCAATAGTGCCGGGGAGCTGTTTTTT
>TRBJ2-6|NA|TRBV27|15|NA
CASSGVGSGANVLTF
TGTGCCAGCAGTGGTGTGGGATCTGGGGCCAACGTCCTGACTTTC